This TCR beta chain was obtained from a study of blood T cell repertoires in COVID-19. As for the study in general: Whether acute or convalescent, the COVID-19 samples came from the United States, Italy and Spain. PBMCs, B-cell-depleted T cells, or T cells provided the cDNA or gDNA that made up the material.

Authors' processing steps: The authors estimated nucleated cell counts from reference gene primer amplification. Only in-frame clones appear in the TCRdb table, and some are missing; sequencing was by immunoSEQ multiplex PCR. That table is the source of V, J and clone size, and D and trimming were worked out from the DNA. The sample consists of roughly 150,000 clones, around 83% of them appearing once. Germline lookup yields CDR1 LNHDA and CDR2 SQIVND (reference sequence). CDR3 length: 13 residues. The ends were cut back, 4 bases at V and 0 bases at J, with 7 bases in the middle. Sequenced material: peripheral blood. This TCR came from a woman in her forties or fifties in a cohort sampled during active or convalescent COVID-19. The V gene is TRBV19, the J gene TRBJ2-7; D is uncertain. The CDR3 loop is CASSTKSSYEQYF. CDR3 nucleotide sequence: TGTGCCAGTAGTACCAAGAGCTCCTACGAGCAGTACTTC.